This is a list of T cell receptor beta chains from one sample in a study of blood T cell repertoires in COVID-19. Method: immunoSEQ multiplex PCR; TCRdb's copy keeps in-frame clones and lacks some. The table has a few hundred thousand clones, approximately 92% seen once. The sequencing input was PBMCs or T cells enriched from blood (not recorded which). The receptors here all came from a man aged 18 to 29 who had recovered from COVID-19. CDR3s include the opening cysteine and the closing phenylalanine or tryptophan. Fields, in order: V gene, D gene, J gene, clone size, CDR3 DNA, CDR3 protein. A D gene is named only where the DNA matches it firmly. Expanded clones get a size class; other rows say once, few or many, or leave the size out.

v_call: TRBV9
d_call: -
j_call: TRBJ1-6
clone_size: -
cdr3_nt: TGTGCCAGCAGCGCAACAGATGTGGATTCACCCCTCCACTTT
cdr3_aa: CASSATDVDSPLHF

v_call: TRBV6-5
d_call: -
j_call: TRBJ1-6
clone_size: once
cdr3_nt: TGTGCCAGCAGTCCTTCTATCAATTCACCCCTCCACTTT
cdr3_aa: CASSPSINSPLHF

v_call: TRBV27
d_call: -
j_call: TRBJ1-1
clone_size: -
cdr3_nt: TGTGCCAGCAGTTTATCTATACGCCCCAGGGATGAAGCTTTCTTT
cdr3_aa: CASSLSIRPRDEAFF

v_call: TRBV15
d_call: TRBD1
j_call: TRBJ2-7
clone_size: -
cdr3_nt: TGTGCCACCAGCAGAGATCACGGGACAGTCTACGAGCAGTACTTC
cdr3_aa: CATSRDHGTVYEQYF

v_call: TRBV28
d_call: -
j_call: TRBJ2-3
clone_size: -
cdr3_nt: TGTGCCAGCAGTTCTACTTTTAGGGTCGGGGGCACAGATACGCAGTATTTT
cdr3_aa: CASSSTFRVGGTDTQYF

v_call: TRBV14
d_call: TRBD2
j_call: TRBJ2-3
clone_size: once
cdr3_nt: TGTGCCAGCAGCCCTGGGACTAGCGGGGCCCTAATCACAGATACGCAGTATTTT
cdr3_aa: CASSPGTSGALITDTQYF

v_call: TRBV2
d_call: -
j_call: TRBJ1-4
clone_size: once
cdr3_nt: TGTGCCAGCACCCAAGAGGTCGCAACTAATGAAAAACTGTTTTTT
cdr3_aa: CASTQEVATNEKLFF

v_call: TRBV11-2
d_call: -
j_call: TRBJ2-1
clone_size: many
cdr3_nt: TGTGCCAGCAGCATTCGGACAGCTGCCAATGAGCAGTTCTTC
cdr3_aa: CASSIRTAANEQFF

v_call: TRBV6-4
d_call: TRBD1
j_call: TRBJ2-1
clone_size: -
cdr3_nt: TGTGCCAGCAGGCTGGCAGGGGGCTACAATGAGCAGTTCTTC
cdr3_aa: CASRLAGGYNEQFF

v_call: TRBV7-9
d_call: -
j_call: TRBJ1-2
clone_size: -
cdr3_nt: TGTGCCAGCAGCTTAGGCGGGACCTATGGCTACACCTTC
cdr3_aa: CASSLGGTYGYTF

v_call: TRBV11-2
d_call: TRBD2
j_call: TRBJ2-2
clone_size: -
cdr3_nt: TGTGCCAGCAGCTTAGTGGGCGGGGGAGTTAACACCGGGGAGCTGTTTTTT
cdr3_aa: CASSLVGGGVNTGELFF

v_call: TRBV28
d_call: -
j_call: TRBJ1-1
clone_size: -
cdr3_nt: TGTGCCAGCCTTTTGTCCTCTTCCTATACTGAAGCTTTCTTT
cdr3_aa: CASLLSSSYTEAFF

v_call: TRBV5-4
d_call: -
j_call: TRBJ1-3
clone_size: -
cdr3_nt: TGTGCCAGCAGTCGAGGCCCTAGCTCTGGAAACACCATATATTTT
cdr3_aa: CASSRGPSSGNTIYF

v_call: TRBV5-4
d_call: -
j_call: TRBJ1-6
clone_size: -
cdr3_nt: TGTGCCAGCAGCTTGGCGGGCGGGAATAATTCACCCCTCCACTTT
cdr3_aa: CASSLAGGNNSPLHF